This TCR beta chain was identified in a study of T cell responses to AZD1222 COVID-19 vaccine. Sequencing used immunoSEQ multiplex PCR; TCRdb keeps in-frame clones, though not all of them. Of about 100,000 clones listed, roughly 90% are singletons. The study's findings and limits: In a largely white British group with more females than males, clonal diversity was possibly underestimated. Spike-specific TCR breadth and depth both grew after two AZD1222 doses. Sampling captured repertoires only after the peak T cell response.

This clone was counted once. Its matching antigen is unknown. Germline values: CDR1 SGHRS, CDR2 YFSETQ. V lost 0 bases to trimming and J lost 4 bases, with 8 bases between them. The CDR3 consists of 13 residues. The sequences come from peripheral blood, collected on day 0 of AZD1222 vaccination. The TCR comes from an adult in good health. The chain uses TRBV5-1 and TRBJ2-7; D ambiguous. The CDR3 nucleotides are TGCGCCAGCAGCTTGGCCGTCGGGTACGAGCAGTACTTC. This encodes CASSLAVGYEQYF.